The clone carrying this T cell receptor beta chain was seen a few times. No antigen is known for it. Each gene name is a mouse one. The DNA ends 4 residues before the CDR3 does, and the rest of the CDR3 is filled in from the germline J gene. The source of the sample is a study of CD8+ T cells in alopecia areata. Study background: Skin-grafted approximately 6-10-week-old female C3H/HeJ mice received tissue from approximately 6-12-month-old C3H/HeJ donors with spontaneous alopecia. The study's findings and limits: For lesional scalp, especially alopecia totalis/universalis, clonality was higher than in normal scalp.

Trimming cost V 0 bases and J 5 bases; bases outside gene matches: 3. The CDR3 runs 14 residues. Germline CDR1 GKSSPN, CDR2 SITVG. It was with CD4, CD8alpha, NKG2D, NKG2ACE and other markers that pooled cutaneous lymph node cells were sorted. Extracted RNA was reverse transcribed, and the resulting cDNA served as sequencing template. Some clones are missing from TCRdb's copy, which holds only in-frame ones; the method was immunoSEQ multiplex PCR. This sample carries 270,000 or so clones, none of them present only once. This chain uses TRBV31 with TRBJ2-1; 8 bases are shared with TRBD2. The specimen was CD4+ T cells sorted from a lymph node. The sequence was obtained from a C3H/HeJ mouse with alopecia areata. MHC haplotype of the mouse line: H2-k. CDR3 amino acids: CAWSLGGRDAEQFF. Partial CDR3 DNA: TGTGCCTGGAGTCTGGGGGGGCGCGATGCT.